This TCR beta chain was sequenced for a study of cytomegalovirus exposure and HLA in healthy donors. The PCR had 60 Vbeta and 13 Jbeta primers. As handled by the study authors: An analysis performed later counted about 80 million unique TCR beta chains (approximately 10 million of them shared). Profiled with immunoSEQ multiplex PCR; TCRdb holds only in-frame clones, not every one. V and J calls and clone size are those listed in that table; D and trimming were worked out from the DNA. The sample gives 100,000 to 150,000 clones, about 80% of which show up once; 1.2% is in the top ten. Findings and limits, study-wide: The classifier reportedly diagnosed cytomegalovirus status with high specificity and sensitivity.

Donors were ostensibly healthy at sampling, although undocumented immune exposures were probable. As concerns this clone: What it recognizes is unknown.

Per germline, CDR1 SGHDT and CDR2 YYEEEE. This CDR3 has 11 amino acids. Deletions cut 8 bases from V and 5 bases from J, with 11 bases between. This sequence was found in a girl aged 2 to 9 in good health and CMV-seronegative. The sequenced material came from PBMCs. The rearrangement uses TRBV5-6 and TRBJ2-7; D gene uncertain. CDR3 region: CARPPTNEQYF. The CDR3 DNA is TGTGCCAGACCCCCGACAAACGAGCAGTACTTC.